Listed below are T cell receptor beta chains from one sample, sequenced in a study of OX40 agonist ivuxolimab in advanced cancers. Profiling relied on immunoSEQ multiplex PCR, and the TCRdb table lists in-frame clones only, not all of them. Here the sample spans 40,000 to 55,000 clones, roughly 91% being singletons. The sequencing here drew on CD4+ or CD8+ T cells sorted from blood, taken in a trial of the OX40 agonist ivuxolimab. These receptors all stem from an adult with an advanced solid tumor such as melanoma, head and neck, liver or kidney cancer. Each CDR3 is given without its conserved first and last residue. A D gene is named only where the DNA matches it firmly. Where a row states a size, it is once, few, many or the class of an expanded clone; other rows omit it.

V gene,J gene,D gene,clone size,CDR3 length,CDR3 protein
TRBV7-9,TRBJ1-2,TRBD1,.,12,ASSLGRQGGGYT
TRBV27,TRBJ2-1,TRBD2,.,11,ASGLAGDYEQF
TRBV10-3,TRBJ1-2,.,.,10,AISDYRDGYT
TRBV11-2,TRBJ2-5,.,.,9,ASSLGETQY
TRBV7-9,TRBJ2-5,.,.,14,ASSLARGVGKETQY
TRBV27,TRBJ1-1,TRBD1,.,16,ASKVGLAPPDRDTEAF
TRBV5-6,TRBJ1-1,.,once,12,ASSLALDESEAF
TRBV19,TRBJ1-1,.,.,14,ASSVSRGARDTEAF
TRBV7-3,TRBJ2-2,.,.,12,ASSFGWDTGELF
TRBV9,TRBJ2-5,TRBD2,few,13,ASSGVAGVMETQY
TRBV7-7,TRBJ2-1,.,once,15,ASSPREGANSYNEQF
TRBV9,TRBJ2-7,.,.,11,ASSPGVSYEQY
TRBV7-6,TRBJ1-4,.,.,12,ASSLVSEKEKLF
TRBV28,TRBJ2-7,TRBD2,.,12,ASILSGSSYEQY
TRBV11-2,TRBJ2-1,TRBD2,.,16,ASSLVAGGYSSYNEQF
TRBV28,TRBJ1-5,.,.,12,ASSPDTVSQPQH
TRBV10-3,TRBJ1-1,.,.,10,AISESGAEAF
TRBV19,TRBJ1-2,.,once,12,ASNGPGTDYGYT
TRBV7-2,TRBJ2-1,TRBD2,.,15,ASSDRLAGVTYNEQF
TRBV4-3,TRBJ2-1,.,.,13,ASSPEAGAYNEQF
TRBV5-1,TRBJ1-5,.,.,12,ASSLDAGDQPQH
TRBV6-5,TRBJ2-7,.,.,11,ASSLTGTGEQY
TRBV27,TRBJ2-1,.,.,11,ASSPTGLGEQF
TRBV14,TRBJ2-5,.,once,13,ASSQRQVSRLTQY
TRBV7-8,TRBJ2-3,TRBD2,.,14,ASTLGLAGVSDTQY
TRBV19,TRBJ1-5,.,once,15,ASSKRQATYSNQPQH
TRBV7-9,TRBJ2-3,.,.,14,ASSPGSMGGADTQY
TRBV28,TRBJ2-1,.,.,12,ASSFTGSYNEQF
TRBV6-5,TRBJ2-7,.,.,11,ASSYSNAYEQY
TRBV7-9,TRBJ2-5,.,.,10,ASSYSAETQY
TRBV28,TRBJ2-7,TRBD2,.,12,ASSKGLAPYEQY
TRBV28,TRBJ1-1,.,.,10,ASTGMNTEAF
TRBV7-9,TRBJ2-1,TRBD2,.,14,ASSLLLAGAYNEQF
TRBV10-3,TRBJ2-3,.,.,12,AISAKGVTDTQY
TRBV19,TRBJ2-1,TRBD2,.,15,ASSIRALAGEYNEQF
TRBV9,TRBJ2-2,.,.,14,ASSVAQGTNTGELF
TRBV18,TRBJ1-4,TRBD1,.,12,ASSPPGTVEKLF
TRBV15,TRBJ1-1,.,few,15,ATRMEGGLLMNTEAF
TRBV28,TRBJ2-7,.,.,12,ASSLSVQPYEQY
TRBV11-2,TRBJ1-1,.,.,11,ASSLSGNTEAF
TRBV7-2,TRBJ2-5,.,.,13,ASSWARGGEETQY